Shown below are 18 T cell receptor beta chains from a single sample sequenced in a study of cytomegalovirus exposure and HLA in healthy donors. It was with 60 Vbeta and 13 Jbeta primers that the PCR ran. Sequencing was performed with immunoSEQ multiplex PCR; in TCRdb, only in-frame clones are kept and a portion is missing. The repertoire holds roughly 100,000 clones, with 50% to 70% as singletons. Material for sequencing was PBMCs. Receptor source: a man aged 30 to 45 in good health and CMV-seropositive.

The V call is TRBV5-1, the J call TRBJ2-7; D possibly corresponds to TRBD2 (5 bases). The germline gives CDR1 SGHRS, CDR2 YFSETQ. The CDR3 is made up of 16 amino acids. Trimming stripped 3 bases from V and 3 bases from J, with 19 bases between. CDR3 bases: TGCGCCAGCAGCTCGGGAATTGGTCAGCGACACTACGAGCAGTACTTC. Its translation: CASSSGIGQRHYEQYF. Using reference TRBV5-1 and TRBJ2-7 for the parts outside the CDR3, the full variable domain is KAGVTQTPRYLIKTRGQQVTLSCSPISGHRSVSWYQQTPGQGLQFLFEYFSETQRNKGNFPGRFSGRQFSNSRSEMNVSTLELGDSALYLCASSSGIGQRHYEQYFGPGTRLTVT.

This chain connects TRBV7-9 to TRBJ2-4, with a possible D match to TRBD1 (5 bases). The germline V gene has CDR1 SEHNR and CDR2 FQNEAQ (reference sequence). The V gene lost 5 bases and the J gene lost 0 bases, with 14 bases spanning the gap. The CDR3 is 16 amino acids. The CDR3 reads CASSLRGAEAKNIQYF. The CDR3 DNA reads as TGTGCCAGCAGCCTCCGTGGGGCGGAAGCCAAAAACATTCAGTACTTC.

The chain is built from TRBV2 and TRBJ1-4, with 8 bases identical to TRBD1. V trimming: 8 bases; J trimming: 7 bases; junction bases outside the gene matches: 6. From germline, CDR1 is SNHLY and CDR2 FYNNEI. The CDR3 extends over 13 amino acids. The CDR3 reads CASHRGSSEKLFF. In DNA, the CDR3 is TGTGCCAGCCACAGGGGGAGTAGTGAAAAACTGTTTTTT.

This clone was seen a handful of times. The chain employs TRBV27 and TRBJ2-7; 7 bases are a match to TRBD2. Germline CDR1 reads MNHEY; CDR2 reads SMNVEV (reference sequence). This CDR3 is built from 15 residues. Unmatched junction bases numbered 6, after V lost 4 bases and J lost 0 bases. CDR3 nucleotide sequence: TGTGCCAGCAGTTGGGGCGGGGGAAGCTCCTACGAGCAGTACTTC. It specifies CASSWGGGSSYEQYF.

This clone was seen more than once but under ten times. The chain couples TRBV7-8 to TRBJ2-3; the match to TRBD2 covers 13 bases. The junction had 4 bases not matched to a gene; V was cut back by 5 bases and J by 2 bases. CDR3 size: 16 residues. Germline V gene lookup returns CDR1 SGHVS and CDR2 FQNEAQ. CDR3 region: CASSPGLAGVTDTQYF. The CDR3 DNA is TGTGCCAGCAGCCCCGGACTAGCGGGGGTCACAGATACGCAGTATTTT. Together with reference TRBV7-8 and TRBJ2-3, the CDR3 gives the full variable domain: GAGVSQSPRYKVAKRGQDVALRCDPISGHVSLFWYQQALGQGPEFLTYFQNEAQLDKSGLPSDRFFAERPEGSVSTLKIQRTQQEDSAVYLCASSPGLAGVTDTQYFGPGTRLTVL.

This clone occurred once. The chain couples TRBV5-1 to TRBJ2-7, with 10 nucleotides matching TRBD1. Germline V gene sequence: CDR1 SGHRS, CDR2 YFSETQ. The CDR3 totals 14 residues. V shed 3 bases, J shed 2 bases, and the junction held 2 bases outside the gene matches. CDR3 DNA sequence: TGCGCCAGCAGCTGGACAGGGGGGGCCTACGAGCAGTACTTC. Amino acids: CASSWTGGAYEQYF.

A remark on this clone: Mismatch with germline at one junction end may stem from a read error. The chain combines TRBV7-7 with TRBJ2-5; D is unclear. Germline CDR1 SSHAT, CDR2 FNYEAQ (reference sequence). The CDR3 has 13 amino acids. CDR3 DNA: TGTGCTAGCAGCTTAGACATCCAAGAGACCCAGTACTTC. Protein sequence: CASSLDIQETQYF.

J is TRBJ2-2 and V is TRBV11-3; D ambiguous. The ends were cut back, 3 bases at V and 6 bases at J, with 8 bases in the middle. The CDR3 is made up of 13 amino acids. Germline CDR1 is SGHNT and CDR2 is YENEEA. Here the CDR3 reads CASSFSSSGELFF. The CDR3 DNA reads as TGTGCCAGCAGCTTCTCGTCCTCCGGGGAGCTGTTTTTT.

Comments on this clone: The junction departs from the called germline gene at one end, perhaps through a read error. The CDR3 sequence is CASSRIKAGGFHTDTRYF. CDR3 sequence (DNA): TGCGCCAGCAGCAGAATTAAGGCGGGGGGGTTTCACACAGATACGCGGTATTTT. The V gene is TRBV5-1, the J gene TRBJ2-3, with 9 nucleotides matching TRBD2. CDR3 size: 18 residues. From germline, CDR1 is SGHRS and CDR2 YFSETQ.

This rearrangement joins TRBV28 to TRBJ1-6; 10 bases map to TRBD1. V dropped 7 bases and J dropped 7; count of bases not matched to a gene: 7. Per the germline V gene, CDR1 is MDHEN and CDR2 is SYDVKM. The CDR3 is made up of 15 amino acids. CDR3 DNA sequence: TGTGCCAGCACCCCGGGGACAGGGGCCAATTCACCCCTCCACTTT. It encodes CASTPGTGANSPLHF.

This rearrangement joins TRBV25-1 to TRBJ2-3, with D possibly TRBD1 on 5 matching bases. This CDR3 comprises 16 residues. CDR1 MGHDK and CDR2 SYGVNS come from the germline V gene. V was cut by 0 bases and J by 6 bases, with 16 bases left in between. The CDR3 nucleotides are TGTGCCAGCAGTGAATACCCTAGGGGCCCCCTGGATACGCAGTATTTT. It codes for CASSEYPRGPLDTQYF.

The CDR3 sequence is CASSLSGETEAFF. CDR3 bases: TGTGCCAGCAGCTTGTCGGGGGAGACTGAAGCTTTCTTT. The V and J genes are TRBV5-4 and TRBJ1-1, with D maybe TRBD1 (5 bases). The CDR3 consists of 13 residues. Germline lookup yields CDR1 SGHNT and CDR2 YYREEE (reference sequence). V was clipped by 1 base and J by 5 bases, with 9 bases between them.

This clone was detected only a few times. The CDR3 sequence: CASSFEKTQYF. As DNA, the CDR3 is TGCGCCAGCAGCTTTGAGAAGACCCAGTACTTC. V is TRBV5-1 and J is TRBJ2-5; D uncertain. V was cut by 2 bases and J by 6 bases, with 5 bases left in between. Germline CDR1 SGHRS, CDR2 YFSETQ. The CDR3 runs to 11 residues.

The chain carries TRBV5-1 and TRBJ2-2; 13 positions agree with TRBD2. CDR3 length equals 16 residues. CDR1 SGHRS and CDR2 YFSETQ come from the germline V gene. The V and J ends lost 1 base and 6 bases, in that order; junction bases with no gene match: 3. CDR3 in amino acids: CASSLFTSGGAGELFF. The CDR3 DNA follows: TGCGCCAGCAGCTTGTTCACTAGCGGGGGGGCCGGGGAGCTGTTTTTT. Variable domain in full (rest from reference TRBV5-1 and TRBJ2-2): KAGVTQTPRYLIKTRGQQVTLSCSPISGHRSVSWYQQTPGQGLQFLFEYFSETQRNKGNFPGRFSGRQFSNSRSEMNVSTLELGDSALYLCASSLFTSGGAGELFFGEGSRLTVL.

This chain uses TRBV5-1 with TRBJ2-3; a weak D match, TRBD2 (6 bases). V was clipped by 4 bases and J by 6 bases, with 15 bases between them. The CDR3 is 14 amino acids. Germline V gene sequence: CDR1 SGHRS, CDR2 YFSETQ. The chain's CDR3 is CASSLNSGADTQYF. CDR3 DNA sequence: TGCGCCAGCAGCCTTAATAGCGGAGCGGATACGCAGTATTTT.

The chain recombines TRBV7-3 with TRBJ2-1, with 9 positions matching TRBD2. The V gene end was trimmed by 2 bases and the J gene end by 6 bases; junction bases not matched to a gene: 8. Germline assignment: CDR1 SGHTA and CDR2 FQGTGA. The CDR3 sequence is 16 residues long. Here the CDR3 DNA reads TGTGCCAGCAGCTTATTTTCAAGCGGGGGGCTCAATGAGCAGTTCTTC. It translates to CASSLFSSGGLNEQFF.

The CDR3 spells CASSLVGDGYTF. In DNA, the CDR3 is TGTGCCAGCAGCTTGGTAGGGGATGGCTACACCTTC. The chain joins TRBV5-4 to TRBJ1-2, with D tentatively TRBD1 (5 bases). Germline values: CDR1 SGHNT, CDR2 YYREEE (reference sequence). V was trimmed by 0 bases and J by 6 bases, leaving 6 bases between them. CDR3 length: 12 residues.

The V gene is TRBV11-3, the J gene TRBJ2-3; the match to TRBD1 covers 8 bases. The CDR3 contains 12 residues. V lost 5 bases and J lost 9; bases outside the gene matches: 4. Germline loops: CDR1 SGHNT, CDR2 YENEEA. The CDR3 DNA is TGTGCCAGCAGCCCGGACAGGGCGACGCAGTATTTT. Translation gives CASSPDRATQYF. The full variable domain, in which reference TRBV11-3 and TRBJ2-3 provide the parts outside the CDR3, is EAGVVQSPRYKIIEKKQPVAFWCNPISGHNTLYWYLQNLGQGPELLIRYENEEAVDDSQLPKDRFSAERLKGVDSTLKIQPAELGDSAVYLCASSPDRATQYFGPGTRLTVL.